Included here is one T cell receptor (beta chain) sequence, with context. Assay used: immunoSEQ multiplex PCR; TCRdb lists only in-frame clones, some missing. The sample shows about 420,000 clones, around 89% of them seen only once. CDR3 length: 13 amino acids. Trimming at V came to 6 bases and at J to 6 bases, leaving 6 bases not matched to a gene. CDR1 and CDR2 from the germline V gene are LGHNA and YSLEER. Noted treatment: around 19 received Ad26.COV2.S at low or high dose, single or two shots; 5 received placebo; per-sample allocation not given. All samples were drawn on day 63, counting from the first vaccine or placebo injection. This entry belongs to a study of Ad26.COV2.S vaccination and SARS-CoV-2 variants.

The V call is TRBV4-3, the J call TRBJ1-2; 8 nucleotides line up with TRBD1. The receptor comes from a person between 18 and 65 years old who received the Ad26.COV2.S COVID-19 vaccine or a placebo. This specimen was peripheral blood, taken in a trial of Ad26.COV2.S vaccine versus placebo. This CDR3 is CASRDRGRDGYTF. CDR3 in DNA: TGCGCCAGCAGAGACAGGGGCAGGGATGGCTACACCTTC.